This T cell receptor (beta chain) was observed in a study of T cell repertoires in cytomegalovirus infection. Study in general: Recently identified HLA-C-restricted and well-studied HLA-B-restricted CMV epitopes were used. Public TCR beta signatures were indicative of both CMV infection and a matching HLA type.

V was pared by 6 bases and J by 2 bases, with 9 bases of the junction left unmatched. The CDR3 length is 16 residues. Per germline, CDR1 MNHNS and CDR2 SASEGT. In this sample, this clonotype turned up a few times. The antigen remains unidentified. Study-level findings and limits: CMV-specific TCR beta clonotypes restricted by HLA-C dominated the ex vivo response. Carriage of CMV together with the relevant HLA was identifiable through cumulative public TCR beta family frequency.

MiXCR, run by TCRdb on the reads, gives a single entry per CDR3 protein. This table has about 270,000 distinct CDR3 sequences, less than 25% appearing once. Sequenced here: cultured PBMCs, sampled from culture after CMV antigen stimulation. This chain uses TRBV6-1 with TRBJ2-7; 11 positions match TRBD2. The TCR sequence derives from a human donor in good health (CMV status not recorded). Some clones in this sample may be carry-over from other donors' samples. CDR3 residues: CASRRSVAGGAYEQYF. For the CDR3, the DNA is TGTGCCAGCAGACGGTCCGTAGCGGGAGGGGCCTACGAGCAGTACTTC.